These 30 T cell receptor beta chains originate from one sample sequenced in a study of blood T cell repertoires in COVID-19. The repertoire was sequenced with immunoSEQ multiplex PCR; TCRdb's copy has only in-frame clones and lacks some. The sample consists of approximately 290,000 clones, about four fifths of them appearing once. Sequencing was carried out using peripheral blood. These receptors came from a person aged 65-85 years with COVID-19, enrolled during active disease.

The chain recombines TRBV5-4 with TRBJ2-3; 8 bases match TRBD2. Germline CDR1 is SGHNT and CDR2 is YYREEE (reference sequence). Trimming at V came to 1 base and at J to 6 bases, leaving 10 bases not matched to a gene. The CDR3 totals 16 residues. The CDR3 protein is CASSLSSGGFIDTQYF. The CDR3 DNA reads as TGTGCCAGCAGCTTGTCATCGGGGGGGTTCATTGATACGCAGTATTTT.

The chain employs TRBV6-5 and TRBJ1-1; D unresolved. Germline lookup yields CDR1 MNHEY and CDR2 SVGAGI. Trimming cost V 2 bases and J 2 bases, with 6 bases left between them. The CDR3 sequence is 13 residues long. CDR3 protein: CASSYQDNTEAFF. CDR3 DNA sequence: TGTGCCAGCAGTTACCAGGATAACACTGAAGCTTTCTTT.

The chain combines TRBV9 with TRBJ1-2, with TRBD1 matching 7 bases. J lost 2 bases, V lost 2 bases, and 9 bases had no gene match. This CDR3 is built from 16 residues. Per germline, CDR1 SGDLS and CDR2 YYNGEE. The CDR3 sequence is CASSVLSLGQNYGYTF. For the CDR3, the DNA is TGTGCCAGCAGCGTTCTCTCTCTGGGACAGAACTATGGCTACACCTTC.

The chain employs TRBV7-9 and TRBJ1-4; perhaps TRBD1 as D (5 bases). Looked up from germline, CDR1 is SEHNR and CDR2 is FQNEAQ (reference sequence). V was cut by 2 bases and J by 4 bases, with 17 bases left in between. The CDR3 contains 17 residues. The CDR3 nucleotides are TGTGCCAGCAGCTTAAGGACCGGCCAGGGCAATAATGAAAAACTGTTTTTT. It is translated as CASSLRTGQGNNEKLFF.

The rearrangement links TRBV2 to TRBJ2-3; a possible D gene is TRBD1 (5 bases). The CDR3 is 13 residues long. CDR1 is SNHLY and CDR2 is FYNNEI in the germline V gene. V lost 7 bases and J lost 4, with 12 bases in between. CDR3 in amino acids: CASKGRTADTQYF. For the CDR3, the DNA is TGTGCCAGCAAGGGGCGGACGGCAGATACGCAGTATTTT.

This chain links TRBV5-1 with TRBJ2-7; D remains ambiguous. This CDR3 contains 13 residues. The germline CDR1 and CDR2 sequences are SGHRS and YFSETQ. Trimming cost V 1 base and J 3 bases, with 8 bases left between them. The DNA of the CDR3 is TGCGCCAGCAGCTTGACCCGAGGCTACGAGCAGTACTTC. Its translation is CASSLTRGYEQYF. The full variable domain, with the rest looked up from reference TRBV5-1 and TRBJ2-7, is KAGVTQTPRYLIKTRGQQVTLSCSPISGHRSVSWYQQTPGQGLQFLFEYFSETQRNKGNFPGRFSGRQFSNSRSEMNVSTLELGDSALYLCASSLTRGYEQYFGPGTRLTVT.

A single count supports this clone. The CDR3 loop is CASSPRTSGISGANVLTF. The CDR3 bases are TGTGCCAGCAGTCCACGGACTAGCGGGATCTCTGGGGCCAACGTCCTGACTTTC. This chain connects TRBV27 to TRBJ2-6; TRBD2 aligns across 12 bases. Per germline, CDR1 MNHEY and CDR2 SMNVEV (reference sequence). The CDR3 covers 18 residues. Unmatched junction bases numbered 5, after V lost 5 bases and J lost 0 bases.

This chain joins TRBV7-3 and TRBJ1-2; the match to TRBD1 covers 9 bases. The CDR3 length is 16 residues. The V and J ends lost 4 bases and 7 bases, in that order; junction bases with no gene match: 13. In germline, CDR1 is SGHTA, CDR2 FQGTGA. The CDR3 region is CASSSTAGTGISGYTF. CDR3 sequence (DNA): TGTGCCAGCAGCTCCACCGCCGGGACAGGGATCTCTGGCTACACCTTC.

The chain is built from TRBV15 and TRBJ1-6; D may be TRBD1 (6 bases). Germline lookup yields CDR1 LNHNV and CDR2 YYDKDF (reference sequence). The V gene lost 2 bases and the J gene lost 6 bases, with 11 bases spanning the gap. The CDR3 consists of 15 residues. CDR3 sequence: CATSRTQGSNSPLHF. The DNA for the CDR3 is TGTGCCACCAGCAGAACTCAGGGGTCTAATTCACCCCTCCACTTT.

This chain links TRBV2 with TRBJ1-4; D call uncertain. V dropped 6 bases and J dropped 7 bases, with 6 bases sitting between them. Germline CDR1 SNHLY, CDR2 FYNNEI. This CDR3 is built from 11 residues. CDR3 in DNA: TGTGCCAGCAGGTCGGGTGAAAAACTGTTTTTT. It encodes CASRSGEKLFF.

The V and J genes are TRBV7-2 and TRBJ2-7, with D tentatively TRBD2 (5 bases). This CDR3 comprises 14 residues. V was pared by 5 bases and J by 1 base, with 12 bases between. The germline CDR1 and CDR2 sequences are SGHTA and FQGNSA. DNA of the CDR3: TGTGCCAGCAGCGTCATACTAGAGTCCTACGAGCAGTACTTC. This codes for CASSVILESYEQYF.

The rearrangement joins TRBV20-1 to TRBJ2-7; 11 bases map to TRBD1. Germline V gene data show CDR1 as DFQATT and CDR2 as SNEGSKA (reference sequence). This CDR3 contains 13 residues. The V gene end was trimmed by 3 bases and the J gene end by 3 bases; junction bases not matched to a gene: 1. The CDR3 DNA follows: TGCAGTGCTAGTGGGACAGGGGGCTACGAGCAGTACTTC. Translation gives CSASGTGGYEQYF.

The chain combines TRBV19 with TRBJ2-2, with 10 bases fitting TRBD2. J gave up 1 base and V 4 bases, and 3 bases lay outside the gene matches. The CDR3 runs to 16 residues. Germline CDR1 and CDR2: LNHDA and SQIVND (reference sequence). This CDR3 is CASSTPSGGNTGELFF. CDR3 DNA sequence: TGTGCCAGTAGTACCCCTAGCGGGGGGAACACCGGGGAGCTGTTTTTT.

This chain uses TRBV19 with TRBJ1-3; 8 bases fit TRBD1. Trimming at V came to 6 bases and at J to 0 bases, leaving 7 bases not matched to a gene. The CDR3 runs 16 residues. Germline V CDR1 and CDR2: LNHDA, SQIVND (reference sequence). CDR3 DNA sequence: TGTGCCAGTAGAAGACAGGGGACGAGCTCTGGAAACACCATATATTTT. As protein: CASRRQGTSSGNTIYF. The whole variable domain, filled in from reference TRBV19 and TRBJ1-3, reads DGGITQSPKYLFRKEGQNVTLSCEQNLNHDAMYWYRQDPGQGLRLIYYSQIVNDFQKGDIAEGYSVSREKKESFPLTVTSAQKNPTAFYLCASRRQGTSSGNTIYFGEGSWLTVV.

The CDR3 loop is CATSRDRYDTDTQYF. In nucleotides, the CDR3 is TGTGCCACCAGCAGAGATCGGTACGACACAGATACGCAGTATTTT. This sequence joins TRBV15 and TRBJ2-3, with D unclear. This CDR3 comprises 15 residues. V gave up 0 bases and J gave up 2 bases, with 9 bases separating them. The germline CDR1 and CDR2 sequences are LNHNV and YYDKDF (reference sequence).

CDR3 in DNA: TGTGCCAGCAGCTTAGACAGGGGGCCCTGGTCGAACACTGAAGCTTTCTTT. Translated: CASSLDRGPWSNTEAFF. This chain uses TRBV5-6 with TRBJ1-1; 10 bases fit TRBD1. The ends lost 2 bases at V and 1 base at J; junction bases unmatched: 8. The CDR3 has 17 amino acids. Germline V gene sequence: CDR1 SGHDT, CDR2 YYEEEE.

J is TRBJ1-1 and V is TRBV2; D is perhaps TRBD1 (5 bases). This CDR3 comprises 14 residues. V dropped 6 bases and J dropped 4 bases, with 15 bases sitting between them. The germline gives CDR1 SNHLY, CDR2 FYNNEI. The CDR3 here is CASSPGSGVTEAFF. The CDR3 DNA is TGTGCCAGCAGCCCCGGCTCGGGGGTCACTGAAGCTTTCTTT. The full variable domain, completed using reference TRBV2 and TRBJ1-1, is EPEVTQTPSHQVTQMGQEVILRCVPISNHLYFYWYRQILGQKVEFLVSFYNNEISEKSEIFDDQFSVERPDGSNFTLKIRSTKLEDSAMYFCASSPGSGVTEAFFGQGTRLTVV.

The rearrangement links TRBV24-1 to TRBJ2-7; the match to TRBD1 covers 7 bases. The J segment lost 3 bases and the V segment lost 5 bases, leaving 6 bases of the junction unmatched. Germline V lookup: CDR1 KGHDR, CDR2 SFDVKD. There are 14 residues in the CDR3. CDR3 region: CATSVWGQSYEQYF. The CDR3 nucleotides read TGTGCCACCAGTGTTTGGGGACAGAGCTACGAGCAGTACTTC.

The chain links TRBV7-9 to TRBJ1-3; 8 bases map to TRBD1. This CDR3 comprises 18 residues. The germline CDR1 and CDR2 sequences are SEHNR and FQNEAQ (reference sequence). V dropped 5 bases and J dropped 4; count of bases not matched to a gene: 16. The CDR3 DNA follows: TGTGCCAGCAGCCATCCGGTCGGCGGACAGGGACCAGGAAACACCATATATTTT. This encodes CASSHPVGGQGPGNTIYF. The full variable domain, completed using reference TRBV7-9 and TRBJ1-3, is DTGVSQNPRHKITKRGQNVTFRCDPISEHNRLYWYRQTLGQGPEFLTYFQNEAQLEKSRLLSDRFSAERPKGSFSTLEIQRTEQGDSAMYLCASSHPVGGQGPGNTIYFGEGSWLTVV.

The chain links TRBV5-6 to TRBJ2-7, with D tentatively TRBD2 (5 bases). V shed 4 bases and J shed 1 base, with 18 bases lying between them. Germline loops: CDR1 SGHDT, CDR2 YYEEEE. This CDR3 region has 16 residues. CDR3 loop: CASSRGAGLRSYEQYF. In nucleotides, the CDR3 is TGTGCCAGCAGCCGAGGTGCGGGCCTAAGGTCCTACGAGCAGTACTTC. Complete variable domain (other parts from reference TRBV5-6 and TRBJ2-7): DAGVTQSPTHLIKTRGQQVTLRCSPKSGHDTVSWYQQALGQGPQFIFQYYEEEERQRGNFPDRFSGHQFPNYSSELNVNALLLGDSALYLCASSRGAGLRSYEQYFGPGTRLTVT.

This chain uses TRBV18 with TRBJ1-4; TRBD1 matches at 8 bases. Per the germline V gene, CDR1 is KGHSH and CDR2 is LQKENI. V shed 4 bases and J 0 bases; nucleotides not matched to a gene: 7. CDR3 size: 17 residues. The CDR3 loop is CASSLDRGPATNEKLFF. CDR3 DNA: TGTGCCAGCTCACTCGACAGGGGCCCCGCAACTAATGAAAAACTGTTTTTT.

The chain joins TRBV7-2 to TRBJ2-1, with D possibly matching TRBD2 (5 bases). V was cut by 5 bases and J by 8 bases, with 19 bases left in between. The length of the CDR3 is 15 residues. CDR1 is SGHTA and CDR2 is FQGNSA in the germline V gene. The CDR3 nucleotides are TGTGCCAGCAGCCCGGGGTCTTGGCGTGCACATGAGCAGTTCTTC. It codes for CASSPGSWRAHEQFF.

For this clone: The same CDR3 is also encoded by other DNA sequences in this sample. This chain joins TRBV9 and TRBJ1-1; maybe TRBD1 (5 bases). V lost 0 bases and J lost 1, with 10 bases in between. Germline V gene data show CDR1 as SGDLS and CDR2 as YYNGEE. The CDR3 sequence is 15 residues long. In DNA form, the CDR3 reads TGTGCCAGCAGCGTAGTCGACAGTGGGAACACTGAAGCTTTCTTT. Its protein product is CASSVVDSGNTEAFF.

CDR3: CASSTGLAGQYEQYF. CDR3 nucleotide sequence: TGTGCCAGTAGTACGGGACTAGCGGGGCAATACGAGCAGTACTTC. The V and J genes are TRBV19 and TRBJ2-7; 13 nucleotides agree with TRBD2. The V gene's germline CDR1 is LNHDA and CDR2 SQIVND (reference sequence). V shed 4 bases, J shed 4 bases, and the junction held 4 bases outside the gene matches. This CDR3 has 15 residues.

CDR3 sequence (DNA): TGCAGCGTTGTTTTTGGGACAGCGAACACCGGGGAGCTGTTTTTT. This gives the protein CSVVFGTANTGELFF. This sequence joins TRBV29-1 and TRBJ2-2; 7 nucleotides align to TRBD1. Germline CDR1 SQVTM, CDR2 ANQGSEA. This CDR3 comprises 15 residues. V shed 4 bases and J 0 bases; nucleotides not matched to a gene: 5.

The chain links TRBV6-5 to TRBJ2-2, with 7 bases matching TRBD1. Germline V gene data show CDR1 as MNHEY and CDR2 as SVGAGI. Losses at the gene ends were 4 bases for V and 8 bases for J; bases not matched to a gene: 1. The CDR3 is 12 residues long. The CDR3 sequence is CASSLQGGELFF. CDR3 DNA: TGTGCCAGCAGTTTACAGGGGGGGGAGCTGTTTTTT.

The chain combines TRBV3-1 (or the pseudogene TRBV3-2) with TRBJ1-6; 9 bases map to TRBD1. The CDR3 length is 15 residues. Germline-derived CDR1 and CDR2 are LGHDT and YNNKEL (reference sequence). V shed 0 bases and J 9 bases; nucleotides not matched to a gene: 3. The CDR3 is CASSQDGTGSSPLHF. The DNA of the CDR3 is TGTGCCAGCAGCCAAGACGGGACAGGGAGTTCACCCCTCCACTTT.

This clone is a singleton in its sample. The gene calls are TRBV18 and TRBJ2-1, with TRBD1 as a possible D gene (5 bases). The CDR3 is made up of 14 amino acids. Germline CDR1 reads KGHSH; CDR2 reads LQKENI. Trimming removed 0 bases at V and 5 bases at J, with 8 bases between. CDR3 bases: TGTGCCAGCTCACCACCCCAGGGAAACAATGAGCAGTTCTTC. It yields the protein CASSPPQGNNEQFF.

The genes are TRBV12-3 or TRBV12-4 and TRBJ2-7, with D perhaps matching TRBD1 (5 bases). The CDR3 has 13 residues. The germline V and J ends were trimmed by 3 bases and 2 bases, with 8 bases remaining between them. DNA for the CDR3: TGTGCCAGCAGTTTCGACAGCACCTACGAGCAGTACTTC. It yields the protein CASSFDSTYEQYF.

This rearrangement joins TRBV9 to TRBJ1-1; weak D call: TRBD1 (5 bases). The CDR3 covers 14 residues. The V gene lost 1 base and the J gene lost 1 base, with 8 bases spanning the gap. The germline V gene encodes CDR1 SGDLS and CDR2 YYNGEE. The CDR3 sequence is CASSVWTQNTEAFF. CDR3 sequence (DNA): TGTGCCAGCAGCGTATGGACACAGAACACTGAAGCTTTCTTT.